This TCR beta chain was captured in a study of T-cell memory formation after mild COVID-19. Study summary: Clusters of TCRs were largely donor specific.

TCRdb recomputed calls from the 5' RACE reads with MiXCR, one row per CDR3 protein. This table holds about 130,000 distinct CDR3 sequences, about 17% found once. Study results and caveats: Day 15 to 85 contracting clones showed balanced CD4/CD8; day 15 to 37 expanders favored CD4+.

This clonotype was counted between two and nine times. Its antigen is currently unknown. Germline loops: CDR1 SGHVS, CDR2 FNYEAQ. The V end was cut by 5 bases, the J end by 1 base, with 13 bases between. The CDR3 consists of 15 residues. The rearrangement links TRBV7-6 to TRBJ2-3, with D hard to call. This clonotype was obtained from an adult woman who had mild COVID-19 (a few samples of this study predate the infection). Cell type and time point are not known. The sample consisted of PBMCs or a T cell subset sorted from them (not recorded which). CDR3 residues: CASSRTLGRTDTQYF. DNA of the CDR3: TGTGCCAGCAGCCGAACCCTAGGACGCACAGATACGCAGTATTTT.